This T cell receptor (beta chain) emerged from a study of blood T cell repertoires in COVID-19. Study-wide context: The samples span acute and convalescent COVID-19 from the United States, Italy and Spain.

Authors' data handling: Estimation of nucleated cell counts relied on the amplification of reference gene primers. Data came from immunoSEQ multiplex PCR; TCRdb stores just in-frame clones and leaves some out. The V and J calls and clone size come from that table; D and trimming were worked out from the DNA. The data hold 69,000 or so clones, with about four fifths observed a single time. The CDR3 contains 19 residues. Germline values: CDR1 LGHDT, CDR2 YNNKEL (reference sequence). V lost 0 bases and J 6 bases, leaving 26 bases between the germline ends. The V gene is TRBV3-1 (or the pseudogene TRBV3-2), the J gene TRBJ1-2; D unresolved. The sequence came from an elderly woman with acute or convalescent COVID-19. Source material: peripheral blood. The CDR3 nucleotides read TGTGCCAGCAGCCAAGATTCCCCCCTGGCAGCGGACCTCCTGAATGGCTACACCTTC. Protein sequence: CASSQDSPLAADLLNGYTF.